The 15 T cell receptor beta chains presented below share a single source sample, sequenced in a study of T cell responses to AZD1222 COVID-19 vaccine. This table comes from immunoSEQ multiplex PCR, and its TCRdb copy is limited to in-frame clones, with some not included. The repertoire holds 150,000 to 200,000 clones, with about 90% as singletons. This material consisted of peripheral blood, taken 28 days after the second AZD1222 dose. The receptors were sampled from an adult who received the AZD1222 COVID-19 vaccine.

V gene TRBV19 combines with J gene TRBJ1-3, with D possibly TRBD1 on 6 matching bases. Germline V gives CDR1 LNHDA, CDR2 SQIVND (reference sequence). The germline V and J ends were trimmed by 4 bases and 0 bases, with 10 bases remaining between them. The CDR3 totals 15 residues. CDR3 sequence (DNA): TGTGCCAGTAGTACGGACAGTAGCTCTGGAAACACCATATATTTT. Translated, it gives CASSTDSSSGNTIYF.

This clone came up once. The chain is built from TRBV20-1 and TRBJ1-5; TRBD1 matches 8 bases. This CDR3 is built from 18 residues. V lost 6 bases and J lost 1; bases outside the gene matches: 17. Germline CDR1 and CDR2: DFQATT and SNEGSKA (reference sequence). CDR3 region: CSASTGQDIRWSNQPQHF. CDR3 DNA: TGCAGTGCAAGTACGGGACAGGACATAAGGTGGAGCAATCAGCCCCAGCATTTT.

The chain employs TRBV28 and TRBJ1-4, with 9 bases aligning to TRBD1. With V trimmed by 5 bases and J by 5 bases, 3 bases remained unmatched. The CDR3 runs 14 residues. Germline V gives CDR1 MDHEN, CDR2 SYDVKM. Here the CDR3 DNA reads TGTGCCAGCAGTCCGGGACAGGGCAATGAAAAACTGTTTTTT. Amino acid sequence: CASSPGQGNEKLFF.

V and J are TRBV29-1 and TRBJ2-7; no firm D call. CDR3 length: 12 residues. V lost 4 bases to trimming and J lost 4 bases, with 11 bases between them. Germline V gene sequence: CDR1 SQVTM, CDR2 ANQGSEA. CDR3 coding DNA: TGCAGCGTTGGAGAGGATTTATACGAGCAGTACTTC. Translation: CSVGEDLYEQYF.

The V gene is TRBV7-9, the J gene TRBJ1-6; 7 positions agree with TRBD1. The V gene's germline CDR1 is SEHNR and CDR2 FQNEAQ (reference sequence). This CDR3 spans 14 amino acids. The V and J ends lost 4 bases and 8 bases, in that order; junction bases with no gene match: 5. CDR3 residues: CASSSTGSYSPLHF. The CDR3 nucleotides are TGTGCCAGCAGCTCGACAGGGTCTTATTCACCCCTCCACTTT.

The chain carries TRBV5-1 and TRBJ2-1; D is possibly TRBD2 (5 bases). The CDR3 sequence is 19 residues long. CDR1 SGHRS and CDR2 YFSETQ come from the germline V gene. V was shortened by 3 bases and J by 0 bases, with 22 bases between the two germline ends. The DNA of the CDR3 is TGCGCCAGCAGCTCCAGAGGAGGTGTGGCGGCCAGCTCCTACAATGAGCAGTTCTTC. Protein sequence: CASSSRGGVAASSYNEQFF.

This clone was observed a handful of times. J is TRBJ1-1 and V is TRBV10-2, with 9 bases that match TRBD1. CDR1 is WSHSY and CDR2 is SAAADI in the germline V gene. The V segment lost 6 bases and the J segment 4 bases; nucleotides outside the gene matches: 3. The CDR3 spans 13 residues. In DNA, the CDR3 is TGCGCCAGCAGATTGGGACAGGGCACTGAAGCTTTCTTT. Translated, it gives CASRLGQGTEAFF.

The chain uses TRBV7-6 and TRBJ1-2; D might be TRBD1 (6 bases). Germline assignment: CDR1 SGHVS and CDR2 FNYEAQ. With 2 bases removed from V and 4 bases from J, the gap between germline ends came to 14 bases. The CDR3 contains 15 residues. CDR3 protein: CASSLQGGRIYGYTF. CDR3 in DNA: TGTGCCAGCAGCTTACAAGGGGGGCGAATCTATGGCTACACCTTC.

The V gene is TRBV5-4, the J gene TRBJ2-5, with 10 positions matching TRBD1. The CDR3 spans 14 residues. With 4 bases clipped from V and 5 bases from J, the junction kept 5 bases outside the gene matches. Germline CDR1 SGHNT, CDR2 YYREEE (reference sequence). The CDR3 bases are TGTGCCAGCAGCAGACAGGGGGCGCCCGAGACCCAGTACTTC. Its protein product is CASSRQGAPETQYF.

V gene TRBV19 combines with J gene TRBJ1-1; 11 bases are shared with TRBD1. J gave up 5 bases and V 1 base, and 9 bases lay outside the gene matches. Germline assignment: CDR1 LNHDA and CDR2 SQIVND (reference sequence). The CDR3 spans 17 residues. CDR3 sequence reads: CASSIVRGQGAQTEAFF. Here the CDR3 DNA reads TGTGCCAGTAGTATAGTACGTGGACAGGGGGCGCAGACTGAAGCTTTCTTT.

This rearrangement joins TRBV7-6 to TRBJ2-7, with D perhaps matching TRBD1 (5 bases). In germline, CDR1 is SGHVS, CDR2 FNYEAQ. V was shortened by 5 bases and J by 5 bases, with 10 bases between the two germline ends. The CDR3 has 12 residues. The DNA for the CDR3 is TGTGCCAGCAGCCCAGGGTTACACGAGCAGTACTTC. Protein: CASSPGLHEQYF.

V is TRBV5-6 and J is TRBJ1-1; no clear D gene. Trimming took off 5 bases at V and 1 base at J, with 12 bases between the two ends. Germline loops: CDR1 SGHDT, CDR2 YYEEEE. The CDR3 spans 14 residues. CDR3 sequence: CASSLPGWNTEAFF. DNA for the CDR3: TGTGCCAGCAGTCTTCCGGGTTGGAACACTGAAGCTTTCTTT.

The chain uses TRBV6-6 and TRBJ2-7; TRBD1 agrees at 10 bases. Germline V gene data show CDR1 as MNHNY and CDR2 as SVGAGI (reference sequence). The V gene end was trimmed by 7 bases and the J gene end by 3 bases; junction bases not matched to a gene: 6. The CDR3 totals 14 residues. The CDR3 here is CASTPRTGGYEQYF. For the CDR3, the DNA is TGTGCCAGCACCCCTCGGACAGGGGGCTACGAGCAGTACTTC.

The genes are TRBV5-1 and TRBJ1-2; 9 nucleotides agree with TRBD1. CDR3 length equals 15 residues. The V and J ends lost 3 bases and 2 bases, in that order; junction bases with no gene match: 5. The germline V gene has CDR1 SGHRS and CDR2 YFSETQ. CDR3 loop: CASSSRTGENYGYTF. CDR3 coding DNA: TGCGCCAGCAGCTCCCGGACAGGGGAGAACTATGGCTACACCTTC.

The chain has TRBV7-9 and TRBJ1-1; D is ambiguous. The V end lost 2 bases, the J end lost 1 base, and 8 bases lay between the germline ends. Germline CDR1 and CDR2: SEHNR and FQNEAQ (reference sequence). This CDR3 is 14 amino acids long. CDR3 in amino acids: CASSLLPRNTEAFF. DNA for the CDR3: TGTGCCAGCAGCTTACTCCCCAGGAACACTGAAGCTTTCTTT.